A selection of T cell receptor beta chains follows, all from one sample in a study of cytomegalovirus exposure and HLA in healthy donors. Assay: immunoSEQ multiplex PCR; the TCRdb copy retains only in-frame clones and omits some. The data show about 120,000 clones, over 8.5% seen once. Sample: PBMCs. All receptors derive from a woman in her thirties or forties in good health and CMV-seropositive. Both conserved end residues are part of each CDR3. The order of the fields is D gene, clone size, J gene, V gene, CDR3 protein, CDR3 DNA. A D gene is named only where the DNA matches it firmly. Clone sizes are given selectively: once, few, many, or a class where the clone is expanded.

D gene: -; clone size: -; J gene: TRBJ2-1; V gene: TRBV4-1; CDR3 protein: CASSQVRGSSYNEQFF; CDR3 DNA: TGCGCCAGCAGCCAAGTGCGCGGTAGCTCCTACAATGAGCAGTTCTTC
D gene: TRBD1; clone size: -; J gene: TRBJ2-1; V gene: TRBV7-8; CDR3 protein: CASSLATGGNEQFF; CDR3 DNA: TGTGCCAGCAGCTTAGCAACAGGGGGCAATGAGCAGTTCTTC
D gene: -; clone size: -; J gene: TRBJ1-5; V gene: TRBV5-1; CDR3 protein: CASSLGDSAGPQHF; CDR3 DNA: TGCGCCAGCAGCTTGGGCGACAGTGCCGGGCCCCAGCATTTT
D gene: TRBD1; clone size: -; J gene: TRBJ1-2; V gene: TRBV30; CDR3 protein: CAWGQVYGYTF; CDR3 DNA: TGTGCCTGGGGACAGGTGTACGGCTACACCTTC
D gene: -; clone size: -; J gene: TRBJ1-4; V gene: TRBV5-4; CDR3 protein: CASSSAQGNEKLFF; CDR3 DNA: TGTGCCAGCAGCTCGGCACAGGGCAATGAAAAACTGTTTTTT
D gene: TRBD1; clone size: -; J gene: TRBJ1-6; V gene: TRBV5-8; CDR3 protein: CASSLRDRDSPLHF; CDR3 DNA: TGTGCCAGCAGCTTACGGGACAGGGACTCACCCCTCCACTTT
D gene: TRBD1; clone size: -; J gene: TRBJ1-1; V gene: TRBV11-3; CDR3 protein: CASSSGQGQWAFF; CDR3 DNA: TGTGCCAGCAGCTCGGGACAGGGGCAGTGGGCTTTCTTT
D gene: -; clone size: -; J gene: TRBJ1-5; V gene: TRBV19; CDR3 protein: CASSWRVGGNQPQHF; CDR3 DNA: TGTGCCAGTAGTTGGCGGGTTGGGGGCAATCAGCCCCAGCATTTT
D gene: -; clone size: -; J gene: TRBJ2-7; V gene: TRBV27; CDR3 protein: CASSLFTGLSYEQYF; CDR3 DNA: TGTGCCAGCAGTTTATTTACCGGGTTGAGCTACGAGCAGTACTTC
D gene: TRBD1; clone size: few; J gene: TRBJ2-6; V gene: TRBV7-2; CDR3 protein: CASSRPGTGSSGANVLTF; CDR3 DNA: TGTGCCAGCAGCCGTCCCGGGACAGGGAGCTCTGGGGCCAACGTCCTGACTTTC
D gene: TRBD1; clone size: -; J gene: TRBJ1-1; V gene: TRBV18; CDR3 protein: CASSPAGGTEAFF; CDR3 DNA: TGTGCCAGCTCACCAGCAGGGGGCACTGAAGCTTTCTTT
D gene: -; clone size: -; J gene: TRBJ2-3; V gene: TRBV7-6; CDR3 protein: CASREGSTDTQYF; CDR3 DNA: TGTGCCAGCAGAGAGGGAAGCACAGATACGCAGTATTTT
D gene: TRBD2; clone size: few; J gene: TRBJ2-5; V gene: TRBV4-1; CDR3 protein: CASSPGLAGAEETQYF; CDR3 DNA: TGCGCCAGCAGCCCCGGGCTAGCGGGGGCCGAAGAGACCCAGTACTTC
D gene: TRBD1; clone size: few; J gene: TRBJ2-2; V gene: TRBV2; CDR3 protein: CASTSGTGFLGELFF; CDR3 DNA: TGTGCCAGCACCTCCGGGACAGGGTTTCTCGGGGAGCTGTTTTTT
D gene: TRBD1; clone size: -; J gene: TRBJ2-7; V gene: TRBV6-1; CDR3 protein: CASSVRTGQFYEQYF; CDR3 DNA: TGTGCCAGCAGTGTACGGACAGGCCAATTCTACGAGCAGTACTTC
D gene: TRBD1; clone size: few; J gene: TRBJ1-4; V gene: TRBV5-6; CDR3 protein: CASSFQGAGEKLFF; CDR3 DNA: TGTGCCAGCAGCTTTCAGGGGGCAGGTGAAAAACTGTTTTTT
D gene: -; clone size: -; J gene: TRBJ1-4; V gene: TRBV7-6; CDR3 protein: CASSLGGGVAGEELFF; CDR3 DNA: TGTGCCAGCAGCTTGGGGGGAGGGGTGGCAGGCGAAGAACTGTTTTTT